This T cell receptor beta chain was obtained from a study of cytomegalovirus exposure and HLA in healthy donors. General study points: The study flagged some 180 TCR beta chains as cytomegalovirus-associated.

Details on this clone: The antigen remains undetermined.

V shed 4 bases and J shed 4 bases, with 10 bases lying between them. This CDR3 comprises 13 residues. Germline-derived CDR1 and CDR2 are SGHVS and FNYEAQ. PCR involved 60 Vbeta and 13 Jbeta primers. TCRdb keeps only in-frame clones here, not all; method: immunoSEQ multiplex PCR. The table has almost 80,000 clones, about two thirds seen once. This TCR was sampled from a woman aged 45-60 years in good health and CMV-seropositive. The sequencing sample was made of PBMCs. The rearrangement joins TRBV7-6 to TRBJ1-1; possible D gene TRBD1, 5 bases. The CDR3 sequence is CASSSQGGTEAFF. CDR3 nucleotides: TGTGCCAGCAGCTCCCAGGGTGGCACTGAAGCTTTCTTT.